This T cell receptor (beta chain) was identified in a study of cytomegalovirus exposure and HLA in healthy donors. Study summary: About 85 million unique TCR sequences came from HLA-typed donors in an early release. Study conclusions and caveats: Based on reports, TCR beta sequences accurately predicted HLA-A and HLA-B alleles for most subjects. In an earlier analysis, about 87% or about 30%: the productive usage of most TCR beta V segments. For TCR beta chains, V- and J-gene trimming was later linked to a missense DCLRE1C variant.

For this clone: The target antigen is unknown.

Amplification used 60 Vbeta primers and 13 Jbeta primers. Libraries were prepared by immunoSEQ multiplex PCR; TCRdb keeps only in-frame clonotypes and omits some of them. The sample has about 140,000 clones. This CDR3 has 16 residues. Germline CDR1 reads SGHDN; CDR2 reads FVKESK. Trimming cost V 2 bases and J 5 bases; bases outside gene matches: 9. The material sequenced was PBMCs. The TCR originated in a woman in her late teens or twenties in good health and CMV-seronegative. This sequence joins TRBV14 and TRBJ2-5, with 9 bases fitting TRBD1. The CDR3 is CASSQHAGQGLETQYF. For the CDR3, the DNA is TGTGCCAGCAGCCAACATGCGGGACAGGGTTTGGAGACCCAGTACTTC.